The rows below give T cell receptor beta chains drawn from one sample of a study of CXCR3-negative and CXCR3-positive naive CD8 T cells. TCRdb reprocessed the 5' RACE reads, keeping one entry per CDR3 protein, no DNA. Its clone listing holds about 110,000 distinct CDR3 sequences. The sample taken for sequencing was naive CXCR3+ CD8+ T cells from blood. All receptors come from a human donor in good health. Some clones in this sample may be carry-over from other donors' samples. The CDR3 runs from the conserved cysteine through the conserved F or W. Each record gives: J gene, V gene, CDR3 protein.

TRBJ2-1 | TRBV12-3/TRBV12-4 | CASSFSHANEQFF
TRBJ2-7 | TRBV20-1 | CSAREVYEQYF
TRBJ1-5 | TRBV7-8 | CASSQGNQPQHF
TRBJ2-7 | TRBV29-1 | CSVEGVGGDYEQYF
TRBJ1-1 | TRBV20-1 | CSASVWPEAFF
TRBJ2-7 | TRBV18 | CASSPEAEYEQYF
TRBJ2-3 | TRBV12-3/TRBV12-4 | CASRSDVGDTQYF
TRBJ2-3 | TRBV29-1 | CSGLAYTSDTQYF
TRBJ2-7 | TRBV29-1 | CSVEARETGDYEQYF
TRBJ2-7 | TRBV4-1 | CASSQEVPLGAFSYEQYF
TRBJ2-3 | TRBV29-1 | CSVEGSTDTQYF
TRBJ2-7 | TRBV6-5 | CASSYSAQTSYEQYF
TRBJ2-1 | TRBV10-1 | CASSESKLGGQANEQFF
TRBJ2-1 | TRBV4-1 | CASSQDHSGSYNEQFF
TRBJ2-5 | TRBV10-3 | CAISESIRSQETQYF
TRBJ2-2 | TRBV29-1 | CSVFGGDSAGELFF